Following are 24 T cell receptor beta chains from one sample sequenced in a study of blood T cell repertoires in COVID-19 (dated by TCRdb to 2020 to 2021). The library was obtained by the immunoSEQ multiplex PCR assay. This is the immuneACCESS table as TCRdb keeps it, with only in-frame sequences that have V and J called. A part of the clones is gone; compared with another copy, unresolved V genes explain less than half, and the rest is unexplained. Here the sample has 110,000 to 150,000 clones; about four fifths occur a single time. Of the sample, approximately 3.4% falls within the top ten clones. Sequencing input: peripheral blood. The source is a man between 65 and 85 years old who had recovered from COVID-19.

The chain recombines TRBV30 with TRBJ2-1; no firm D call. Trimming took 1 base from V and 9 from J, leaving 7 bases between them. Per the germline V gene, CDR1 is GTSNPN and CDR2 is SVGIG (reference sequence). The CDR3 has 11 residues. The chain's CDR3 is CAWSERGEQFF. CDR3 coding DNA: TGTGCCTGGAGTGAGCGCGGTGAGCAGTTCTTC.

The gene calls are TRBV7-9 and TRBJ2-6; D gene ambiguous. The germline gives CDR1 SEHNR, CDR2 FQNEAQ (reference sequence). The CDR3 has 14 amino acids. The V end was cut by 3 bases, the J end by 2 bases, with 5 bases between. The CDR3 bases are TGTGCCAGCAGCTTGACACCTGGGGCCAACGTCCTGACTTTC. Amino acid sequence: CASSLTPGANVLTF.

This clone is a singleton in its sample. The V and J genes are TRBV9 and TRBJ2-3, with TRBD2 matching 8 bases. The CDR3 spans 16 residues. Trimming took 2 bases from V and 6 from J; bases not matched to a gene: 11. CDR1 SGDLS and CDR2 YYNGEE come from the germline V gene. The CDR3 loop reads CASSVKSSGSGDTQYF. CDR3 sequence (DNA): TGTGCCAGCAGCGTCAAGTCAAGCGGGAGTGGGGATACGCAGTATTTT.

The rearrangement uses TRBV24-1 and TRBJ1-5; D gene unclear. Germline V gives CDR1 KGHDR, CDR2 SFDVKD. Trimming pared 2 bases from V and 3 bases from J, leaving 7 bases between. There are 14 residues in the CDR3. CDR3 sequence: CATSDSGFNQPQHF. CDR3 bases: TGTGCCACCAGTGATTCGGGGTTCAATCAGCCCCAGCATTTT.

The chain couples TRBV11-2 to TRBJ2-7; 7 bases agree with TRBD1. From germline, CDR1 is SGHAT and CDR2 FQNNGV. V lost 3 bases, J lost 5 bases, and 4 bases stayed unmatched. CDR3 length: 13 amino acids. The CDR3 nucleotides are TGTGCCAGCAGCTTGACAGGGCCCGACGAGCAGTACTTC. Amino acids: CASSLTGPDEQYF.

Only a few counts were recorded for this clone. The V gene is TRBV18, the J gene TRBJ2-3; 7 positions match TRBD2. J was trimmed by 5 bases and V by 1 base; bases with no gene match: 9. CDR1 KGHSH and CDR2 LQKENI come from the germline V gene. This CDR3 has 16 residues. CDR3 residues: CASSPLGGSGVDTQYF. The CDR3 region has the DNA TGTGCCAGCTCACCACTCGGGGGGAGTGGAGTAGATACGCAGTATTTT.

The chain uses TRBV2 and TRBJ2-5; TRBD1 aligns across 9 bases. CDR1 is SNHLY, CDR2 FYNNEI, per germline. Losses at the gene ends were 1 base for V and 4 bases for J; bases not matched to a gene: 10. The CDR3 covers 17 residues. The CDR3 DNA reads TGTGCCAGCAGTGAAGGGGGCCCCGGGACAGGGTTAGAGACCCAGTACTTC. Translating gives CASSEGGPGTGLETQYF.

The rearrangement uses TRBV6-5 and TRBJ2-2; perhaps TRBD2 as D (5 bases). The CDR3 consists of 14 residues. V lost 2 bases, J lost 6 bases, and 10 bases lay in between. The germline V gene encodes CDR1 MNHEY and CDR2 SVGAGI. CDR3 sequence (DNA): TGTGCCAGCAGTTACAGAGGGTTGCCCGGGGAGCTGTTTTTT. Encoded protein: CASSYRGLPGELFF.

The rearrangement links TRBV14 to TRBJ2-2; 13 bases align to TRBD2. V trimming: 4 bases; J trimming: 1 base; junction bases outside the gene matches: 9. CDR3 length: 19 amino acids. Germline CDR1 and CDR2: SGHDN and FVKESK. The CDR3 region has the DNA TGTGCCAGCAGCCCCCGGACTAGCGGGAGTCTTTGGAACACCGGGGAGCTGTTTTTT. It yields the protein CASSPRTSGSLWNTGELFF.

In its sample, this clone was seen a few times. The chain carries TRBV7-6 and TRBJ2-3, with 9 bases that match TRBD2. Losses at the gene ends were 8 bases for V and 7 bases for J; bases not matched to a gene: 7. The CDR3 extends over 13 amino acids. Germline CDR1 is SGHVS and CDR2 is FNYEAQ. The CDR3: CASLSGRSNTQYF. In DNA, the CDR3 is TGTGCCAGCCTAAGCGGGAGGTCGAATACGCAGTATTTT. Full variable domain (rest looked up from reference TRBV7-6 and TRBJ2-3): GAGVSQSPRYKVTKRGQDVALRCDPISGHVSLYWYRQALGQGPEFLTYFNYEAQQDKSGLPNDRFSAERPEGSISTLTIQRTEQRDSAMYRCASLSGRSNTQYFGPGTRLTVL.

This chain links TRBV10-3 with TRBJ2-1; 7 nucleotides agree with TRBD2. Trimming cost V 11 bases and J 7 bases; bases outside gene matches: 8. The CDR3 has 12 residues. The V gene's germline CDR1 is ENHRY and CDR2 SYGVKD. The CDR3 DNA reads TGTGCCTTTGGGGTCGGGGGGAATGAGCAGTTCTTC. This encodes CAFGVGGNEQFF.

J is TRBJ2-7 and V is TRBV10-1; TRBD2 is a possible D gene (5 bases). Germline CDR1 reads WNHNN; CDR2 reads SYGVQD (reference sequence). V was trimmed by 4 bases and J by 3 bases, leaving 10 bases between them. The CDR3 is 13 residues long. CDR3 DNA: TGCGCCAGCAGTGGCCGGGGTCTCTACGAGCAGTACTTC. This translates into CASSGRGLYEQYF.

The chain carries TRBV19 and TRBJ1-6; the D is unclear. Deletions cut 3 bases from V and 0 bases from J, with 12 bases between. The CDR3 has 17 amino acids. CDR1 and CDR2 from the germline V gene are LNHDA and SQIVND (reference sequence). The CDR3 coding sequence is TGTGCCAGTAGTATTGGGCCGGCGAGCTCCTATAATTCACCCCTCCACTTT. Protein: CASSIGPASSYNSPLHF.

CDR3 protein: CASSYPLAGAPDTQYF. The CDR3 bases are TGTGCCAGCAGTTACCCGCTAGCGGGAGCCCCAGATACGCAGTATTTT. V is TRBV6-6 and J is TRBJ2-3; TRBD2 matches 10 bases. The CDR3 contains 16 residues. CDR1 MNHNY and CDR2 SVGAGI come from the germline V gene (reference sequence). Trimming removed 2 bases from V and 4 bases from J; junction bases left unmatched: 6.

This chain links TRBV9 with TRBJ1-5; D call uncertain. The germline CDR1 and CDR2 sequences are SGDLS and YYNGEE. The CDR3 runs 12 residues. Trimming stripped 4 bases from V and 4 bases from J, with 6 bases between. The CDR3 region has the DNA TGTGCCAGCAGCCGAGGTAATCAGCCCCAGCATTTT. Translating gives CASSRGNQPQHF. Complete variable domain (other parts from reference TRBV9 and TRBJ1-5): DSGVTQTPKHLITATGQRVTLRCSPRSGDLSVYWYQQSLDQGLQFLIQYYNGEERAKGNILERFSAQQFPDLHSELNLSSLELGDSALYFCASSRGNQPQHFGDGTRLSIL.

J is TRBJ2-7 and V is TRBV10-3; 7 bases align to TRBD1. The CDR3 runs 13 residues. CDR1 is ENHRY, CDR2 SYGVKD, per germline. V was clipped by 10 bases and J by 0 bases; unmatched bases: 6. The CDR3 DNA reads TGTGCCACCGCCCGGGACAGCTCCTACGAGCAGTACTTC. It codes for CATARDSSYEQYF.

The chain combines TRBV3-1 (or the pseudogene TRBV3-2) with TRBJ1-2; D gene uncertain. In germline, CDR1 is LGHDT, CDR2 YNNKEL (reference sequence). Trimming left V 1 base short and J 2 bases short, with 8 bases between. The CDR3 sequence is 14 residues long. In DNA form, the CDR3 reads TGTGCCAGCAGCCAAGTGGGCCTGAACTATGGCTACACCTTC. Translating gives CASSQVGLNYGYTF.

The rearrangement joins TRBV7-2 to TRBJ2-7, with D perhaps TRBD1 (6 bases). V was cut by 1 base and J by 0 bases, with 13 bases left in between. This CDR3 has 16 residues. Per germline, CDR1 SGHTA and CDR2 FQGNSA. CDR3 region: CASSLGPGQRSYEQYF. CDR3 in DNA: TGTGCCAGCAGCTTAGGCCCGGGACAACGCTCCTACGAGCAGTACTTC. Based on the CDR3 plus reference TRBV7-2 and TRBJ2-7, the full variable domain is GAGVSQSPSNKVTEKGKDVELRCDPISGHTALYWYRQSLGQGLEFLIYFQGNSAPDKSGLPSDRFSAERTGGSVSTLTIQRTQQEDSAVYLCASSLGPGQRSYEQYFGPGTRLTVT.

J is TRBJ2-3 and V is TRBV4-1; D call uncertain. The CDR3 has 16 amino acids. The V end was cut by 1 base, the J end by 6 bases, with 17 bases between. CDR1 MGHRA and CDR2 YSYEKL come from the germline V gene. The CDR3 bases are TGCGCCAGCAGCCAAGGGTTGTCCGATTCGCAGGATACGCAGTATTTT. The encoded protein is CASSQGLSDSQDTQYF.

The chain has TRBV4-1 and TRBJ1-1; 7 nucleotides line up with TRBD1. Germline CDR1 is MGHRA and CDR2 is YSYEKL. The CDR3 length is 14 residues. V trimming: 6 bases; J trimming: 5 bases; junction bases outside the gene matches: 9. The CDR3 protein is CASRNQGGETEAFF. CDR3 nucleotides: TGCGCCAGCAGAAACCAGGGGGGAGAGACTGAAGCTTTCTTT.

J is TRBJ2-1 and V is TRBV6-6, with 11 positions matching TRBD2. Germline V CDR1 and CDR2: MNHNY, SVGAGI (reference sequence). Trimming took 0 bases from V and 2 from J; bases not matched to a gene: 0. The CDR3 sequence is 16 residues long. The CDR3 coding sequence is TGTGCCAGCAGTTACTCGACTAGCGGGACCTACAATGAGCAGTTCTTC. It translates to CASSYSTSGTYNEQFF.

This clone came up once. J is TRBJ2-3 and V is TRBV9, with TRBD2 matching over 8 bases. The CDR3 sequence is 15 residues long. From germline, CDR1 is SGDLS and CDR2 YYNGEE. V lost 1 base to trimming and J lost 2 bases; unmatched junction nucleotides: 3. The CDR3 is CASSVIAGSTDTQYF. The CDR3 DNA follows: TGTGCCAGCAGCGTAATAGCGGGGTCCACAGATACGCAGTATTTT.

The rearrangement links TRBV6-5 to TRBJ1-5; 7 bases agree with TRBD1. V shed 6 bases and J 5 bases; nucleotides not matched to a gene: 7. The V gene's germline CDR1 is MNHEY and CDR2 SVGAGI. CDR3 length: 14 residues. Written as DNA, the CDR3 is TGTGCCAGCAGCTGGGGTCAGGGGGATCAGCCCCAGCATTTT. Protein product: CASSWGQGDQPQHF.

This clone was seen a single time. The chain is built from TRBV11-3 and TRBJ2-1; 9 nucleotides line up with TRBD2. With 1 base clipped from V and 6 bases from J, the junction kept 4 bases outside the gene matches. The germline V gene has CDR1 SGHNT and CDR2 YENEEA. This CDR3 spans 15 amino acids. As DNA, the CDR3 is TGTGCCAGCAGCTTAGGTCTAGCGGGGATCAATGAGCAGTTCTTC. Amino acid sequence: CASSLGLAGINEQFF.